This T cell receptor (beta chain) originates from a study of blood T cell repertoires in COVID-19. Clones were sequenced by immunoSEQ multiplex PCR, and TCRdb holds only the in-frame ones, with some missing. The sample shows about 200,000 clones, approximately 84% of them seen only once. The CDR3 is made up of 13 amino acids. What was sequenced was peripheral blood. This chain joins TRBV21-1 and TRBJ2-1; the table's D gene call, TRBD1, was not cross checked with the DNA. TRBV21-1 has pseudogene status. This TCR derives from a woman aged 65 to 85 with active or convalescent COVID-19. The CDR3, as DNA: TGTGTCTCTGGGGCAATCGGTTACAATGAGCAGTTCTTC. Translated, it gives CVSGAIGYNEQFF.